The rows below give T cell receptor beta chains drawn from one sample of a study of T cells in localized non-small cell lung cancer. The assay was immunoSEQ multiplex PCR, and TCRdb's table has in-frame clones only and misses some. Among roughly 39,000 clones, roughly nine tenths were seen once, and the ten largest hold roughly a tenth. Material: PBMCs, obtained before any cancer treatment. The source of these receptors is a woman aged 40-69 years with stage II lung adenocarcinoma. Both conserved end residues are part of each CDR3. D genes are given only for firm matches. Size is omitted from some rows. Given values are once, few, many or a class for expanded clones.

D,size,V,J,CDR3,DNA
NA,NA,TRBV7-9,TRBJ1-6,CASSPTRVDGAPLHF,TGTGCCAGCAGTCCGACGAGGGTCGACGGGGCACCCCTCCACTTT
NA,NA,TRBV7-3,TRBJ2-7,CASSLTGGPDYEQYF,TGTGCCAGCAGCTTAACCGGGGGGCCCGACTACGAGCAGTACTTC
TRBD1,once,TRBV7-6,TRBJ1-1,CASSLPTGMHTEAFF,TGTGCCAGCAGCTTACCGACAGGGATGCACACTGAAGCTTTCTTT
NA,NA,TRBV10-3,TRBJ1-1,CAISDGVNTEAFF,TGTGCCATCAGTGACGGGGTGAACACTGAAGCTTTCTTT
NA,NA,TRBV18,TRBJ1-4,CASSPPSSTNEKLFF,TGTGCCAGCTCACCCCCCAGTTCAACTAATGAAAAACTGTTTTTT
NA,NA,TRBV5-6,TRBJ2-7,CASSSGSFYEQYF,TGTGCCAGCAGCTCCGGATCTTTCTACGAGCAGTACTTC
TRBD1,NA,TRBV28,TRBJ1-1,CASSLGQGNEAFF,TGTGCCAGCAGTTTGGGACAGGGAAATGAAGCTTTCTTT
TRBD1,NA,TRBV5-1,TRBJ1-1,CASSFQGAENTEAFF,TGCGCCAGCAGCTTCCAGGGGGCGGAGAACACTGAAGCTTTCTTT
NA,NA,TRBV4-1,TRBJ1-5,CASSQEGGNQPQHF,TGCGCCAGCAGCCAAGAAGGAGGCAATCAGCCCCAGCATTTT
NA,NA,TRBV6-6,TRBJ2-5,CASSYRETQYF,TGTGCCAGCAGTTACCGAGAGACCCAGTACTTC
NA,NA,TRBV6-5,TRBJ1-2,CASSPRGRNYGYTF,TGTGCCAGCAGCCCGCGAGGCAGAAACTATGGCTACACCTTC
TRBD2,NA,TRBV5-1,TRBJ2-7,CASSLGTSGRYEQYF,TGCGCCAGCAGCTTGGGGACTAGCGGGCGCTACGAGCAGTACTTC
TRBD1,NA,TRBV28,TRBJ2-3,CASSSWTGRSTDTQYF,TGTGCCAGCAGTTCGTGGACAGGGAGAAGCACAGATACGCAGTATTTT
NA,NA,TRBV7-6,TRBJ1-1,CASSQLPSSNTEAFF,TGTGCCAGCAGCCAACTACCCAGCTCGAACACTGAAGCTTTCTTT
NA,once,TRBV2,TRBJ2-5,CASRGNQETQYF,TGTGCCAGCAGGGGAAATCAAGAGACCCAGTACTTC
NA,NA,TRBV7-6,TRBJ2-5,CASSPGETQYF,TGTGCCAGCAGCCCGGGGGAGACCCAGTACTTC
NA,once,TRBV2,TRBJ2-3,CASSAEFSTDTQYF,TGTGCCAGCAGTGCTGAGTTTAGCACAGATACGCAGTATTTT
NA,NA,TRBV11-2,TRBJ2-7,CASSLRGSSFYEQYF,TGTGCCAGCAGCTTAAGGGGGAGTTCTTTCTACGAGCAGTACTTC
TRBD2,NA,TRBV19,TRBJ2-1,CASSPPPLAGAPNEQFF,TGTGCCAGTAGTCCCCCCCCACTAGCGGGAGCACCCAATGAGCAGTTCTTC
TRBD2,NA,TRBV28,TRBJ2-7,CASRNVAGGSYEQYF,TGTGCCAGCAGGAACGTAGCGGGAGGCTCCTACGAGCAGTACTTC
NA,NA,TRBV28,TRBJ2-1,CASSSGPTEQFF,TGTGCCAGCAGTTCGGGACCCACTGAGCAGTTCTTC
NA,NA,TRBV10-2,TRBJ2-7,CASRAGGDEQYF,TGCGCCAGCAGGGCAGGGGGGGACGAGCAGTACTTC
NA,NA,TRBV5-1,TRBJ1-3,CASSDEVGNTIYF,TGCGCCAGCAGCGATGAAGTCGGAAACACCATATATTTT
TRBD2,NA,TRBV4-1,TRBJ2-3,CASSQRLAGGDTDTQYF,TGCGCCAGCAGCCAGAGGTTAGCGGGGGGCGACACAGATACGCAGTATTTT
TRBD2,NA,TRBV28,TRBJ2-5,CASSFQKRGDQETQYF,TGTGCCAGCAGTTTTCAGAAGCGGGGGGACCAAGAGACCCAGTACTTC
NA,NA,TRBV6-1,TRBJ1-2,CASSVMFGYTF,TGTGCCAGCAGTGTGATGTTTGGCTACACCTTC
NA,once,TRBV18,TRBJ1-1,CASSLLPPPGEAFF,TGTGCCAGCTCACTTCTCCCCCCTCCAGGGGAAGCTTTCTTT
TRBD1,once,TRBV6-6,TRBJ1-2,CASRPGQGAYGYTF,TGTGCCAGCAGGCCGGGACAGGGGGCCTATGGCTACACCTTC
NA,NA,TRBV7-8,TRBJ1-2,CASSSEGPRNYGYTF,TGTGCCAGCAGCTCCGAAGGTCCACGCAACTATGGCTACACCTTC
TRBD1,NA,TRBV6-1,TRBJ2-2,CASSPGTGNTGELFF,TGTGCCAGCAGCCCCGGGACAGGGAACACCGGGGAGCTGTTTTTT
TRBD2,NA,TRBV10-1,TRBJ2-7,CASSASGTGEQYF,TGCGCCAGCAGTGCAAGCGGGACGGGCGAGCAGTACTTC
TRBD2,NA,TRBV27,TRBJ2-7,CASRGSGRGYEQYF,TGTGCCAGCAGGGGTAGCGGGAGAGGGTACGAGCAGTACTTC
NA,NA,TRBV19,TRBJ2-1,CASSMLPSYNEQFF,TGTGCCAGTAGTATGCTTCCTTCCTACAATGAGCAGTTCTTC
NA,NA,TRBV9,TRBJ1-1,CASSVVLNTEAFF,TGTGCCAGCAGCGTCGTCTTGAACACTGAAGCTTTCTTT
TRBD2,NA,TRBV4-1,TRBJ2-3,CASSPSFREGTDTQYF,TGCGCCAGCAGCCCCTCCTTTCGGGAGGGCACAGATACGCAGTATTTT
NA,NA,TRBV7-9,TRBJ1-1,CASSPMGLNTEAFF,TGTGCCAGCAGCCCCATGGGGCTGAACACTGAAGCTTTCTTT
TRBD1,NA,TRBV11-3,TRBJ2-5,CASSLGQGTEETQYF,TGTGCCAGCAGCTTAGGACAGGGGACAGAAGAGACCCAGTACTTC
TRBD1,NA,TRBV6-6,TRBJ2-7,CASSYSDRGPYEQYF,TGTGCCAGCAGTTACAGTGACAGGGGTCCCTACGAGCAGTACTTC
NA,NA,TRBV27,TRBJ2-1,CASSDSPPTYNEQFF,TGTGCCAGCAGTGACAGTCCACCAACCTACAATGAGCAGTTCTTC
TRBD2,NA,TRBV4-1,TRBJ2-1,CASSQSLAGVSYNEQFF,TGCGCCAGCAGCCAGAGCCTAGCGGGGGTGTCCTACAATGAGCAGTTCTTC
NA,NA,TRBV6-5,TRBJ1-1,CASSWTRNTEAFF,TGTGCCAGCAGTTGGACAAGGAACACTGAAGCTTTCTTT
NA,NA,TRBV7-2,TRBJ2-7,CASSFTYSTQTGSYEQYF,TGTGCCAGCAGCTTTACTTACTCTACCCAAACTGGATCTTACGAGCAGTACTTC
TRBD1,NA,TRBV2,TRBJ1-1,CASSEYRGGTEAFF,TGTGCCAGCAGTGAGTACAGGGGCGGCACTGAAGCTTTCTTT
NA,NA,TRBV6-5,TRBJ1-5,CASSKDPNQPQHF,TGTGCCAGCAGTAAAGACCCCAATCAGCCCCAGCATTTT
NA,NA,TRBV6-5,TRBJ1-1,CASSRQRDTEAFF,TGTGCCAGCAGTAGACAGAGAGACACTGAAGCTTTCTTT
NA,NA,TRBV23-1,TRBJ1-1,CASSQSNPEALGTEAFF,TGCGCCAGCAGTCAATCGAATCCAGAGGCCCTGGGCACTGAAGCTTTCTTT
TRBD2,once,TRBV27,TRBJ2-3,CASSLGVSGSADTQYF,TGTGCCAGCAGTTTAGGGGTTAGCGGGTCGGCAGATACGCAGTATTTT
NA,once,TRBV5-1,TRBJ1-4,CASSPEGQRTSEKLFF,TGCGCCAGCAGCCCGGAGGGGCAAAGGACTAGCGAAAAACTGTTTTTT
NA,NA,TRBV5-1,TRBJ1-1,CASSLLPGAYNTEAFF,TGCGCCAGCAGCTTGCTGCCAGGGGCCTATAACACTGAAGCTTTCTTT
NA,NA,TRBV6-1,TRBJ1-5,CASSEATANTNQPQHF,TGTGCCAGCAGTGAAGCGACAGCTAACACTAATCAGCCCCAGCATTTT
NA,NA,TRBV5-6,TRBJ1-3,CASSLGTISGNTIYF,TGTGCCAGCAGCCTCGGGACAATATCTGGAAACACCATATATTTT
TRBD1,NA,TRBV28,TRBJ1-1,CASSLAGDSEAFF,TGTGCCAGCAGTTTAGCCGGGGACAGCGAAGCTTTCTTT